This T cell receptor (beta chain) was sequenced during a study of a mutant IDH1 vaccine in newly diagnosed glioma. The overall study: Patients underwent eight vaccinations, which took place in weeks 1, 3, 5, 7, 11, 15, 19 and 23. Vaccination started 4-6 weeks after radiotherapy alone, or with temozolomide cycles. General study results and limits: Any relationship between pseudoprogression and changes in top peripheral T cell clonotypes seemed absent.

The repertoire was sequenced with immunoSEQ multiplex PCR; TCRdb's copy has only in-frame clones and lacks some. The sample records about 130,000 clones, around three quarters being singletons. As concerns this clone: Its antigen is as yet unknown.

Germline CDR1 SGDLS, CDR2 YYNGEE. The CDR3 length is 12 residues. V dropped 1 base and J dropped 6 bases, with 7 bases sitting between them. The time point was: week 11, during vaccination. The vaccine gave 300 ug of a 20-mer mutant IDH1 peptide subcutaneously per dose. This chain uses TRBV9 with TRBJ1-1; no definite D call. The sequencing used PBMCs, collected from a glioma patient whose treatment included an IDH1 peptide vaccine. This TCR was sampled from a man in his forties or fifties with glioma. The CDR3 DNA reads as TGTGCCAGCAGCGTAATGGGGTCTGAAGCTTTCTTT. This encodes CASSVMGSEAFF. Using reference TRBV9 and TRBJ1-1 for the parts outside the CDR3, the full variable domain is DSGVTQTPKHLITATGQRVTLRCSPRSGDLSVYWYQQSLDQGLQFLIQYYNGEERAKGNILERFSAQQFPDLHSELNLSSLELGDSALYFCASSVMGSEAFFGQGTRLTVV.